This T cell receptor (beta chain) was profiled in a study of cytomegalovirus exposure and HLA in healthy donors. Findings of the study overall: High sensitivity and specificity were reportedly achieved when the classifier diagnosed cytomegalovirus status. The dataset shows that most TCR sequences were rare, while some public TCRs occurred in many donors.

Clones were read by immunoSEQ multiplex PCR, and TCRdb kept only the in-frame ones, dropping some. There are 150,000 to 200,000 clones in the sample; around 84% occur only once, and roughly 7.5% lies in the top ten. Concerning this clone: The target antigen is unknown.

The TCR comes from a man between 18 and 29 years old in good health and CMV-seropositive. Specimen: PBMCs.

The CDR3 reads CASSPYTLDRRTDTQYF. DNA of the CDR3: TGTGCCAGCAGCCCCTATACCTTGGACAGGCGCACAGATACGCAGTATTTT. The rearrangement uses TRBV7-8 and TRBJ2-3; 7 nucleotides align to TRBD1. V was pared by 5 bases and J by 1 base, with 12 bases of the junction left unmatched. The CDR3 extends over 17 amino acids. Per the germline V gene, CDR1 is SGHVS and CDR2 is FQNEAQ. The full variable domain, completed using reference TRBV7-8 and TRBJ2-3, is GAGVSQSPRYKVAKRGQDVALRCDPISGHVSLFWYQQALGQGPEFLTYFQNEAQLDKSGLPSDRFFAERPEGSVSTLKIQRTQQEDSAVYLCASSPYTLDRRTDTQYFGPGTRLTVL.